These 30 T cell receptor beta chains came from one sample sequenced in a study of T cell changes during pregnancy in multiple sclerosis. Clones were sequenced by immunoSEQ multiplex PCR, and TCRdb holds only the in-frame ones, with some missing. Among 45,000 to 55,000 clones, over 85% were seen once, and the ten largest hold 1.9%. The sample consisted of peripheral blood, taken in the first trimester of pregnancy. These receptors all come from a female donor with multiple sclerosis, enrolled in a pregnancy study.

The V call is TRBV20-1, the J call TRBJ2-5; 9 nucleotides agree with TRBD2. The end of the DNA aligns better with TRBJ2-7, so the J call may be wrong. The germline gives CDR1 DFQATT, CDR2 SNEGSKA (reference sequence). This CDR3 comprises 11 residues. The CDR3 sequence: CSALAGYEQYF. Written as DNA, the CDR3 is TGCAGTGCTCTAGCGGGGTACGAGCAGTACTTC.

This rearrangement joins TRBV28 to TRBJ1-2; D ambiguous. Per the germline V gene, CDR1 is MDHEN and CDR2 is SYDVKM. The CDR3 runs 18 residues. The germline V and J ends were trimmed by 2 bases and 4 bases, with 23 bases remaining between them. The CDR3 region has the DNA TGTGCCAGCAGTTTACCCCAACTCATGGGCCCGCCCACCTATGGCTACACCTTC. The encoded protein is CASSLPQLMGPPTYGYTF.

This chain links TRBV6-1 with TRBJ2-1; D possibly corresponds to TRBD1 (5 bases). V lost 6 bases to trimming and J lost 5 bases, with 17 bases between them. CDR3 size: 15 residues. CDR1 MNHNS and CDR2 SASEGT come from the germline V gene. The CDR3 here is CASRWGVDVNNEQFF. CDR3 in DNA: TGTGCCAGCAGATGGGGCGTCGACGTCAACAATGAGCAGTTCTTC.

The CDR3 is CASSGGAYSGRSGNTIYF. The CDR3 bases are TGTGCCAGCAGCGGAGGGGCCTATAGCGGACGCTCTGGAAACACCATATATTTT. The gene calls are TRBV9 and TRBJ1-3; weak D call: TRBD1 (5 bases). Trimming left V 3 bases short and J 0 bases short, with 19 bases between. Germline loops: CDR1 SGDLS, CDR2 YYNGEE. This CDR3 contains 18 residues.

The V and J genes are TRBV5-4 and TRBJ2-3, with a possible D match to TRBD2 (6 bases). The CDR3 is 13 residues long. V dropped 2 bases and J dropped 6 bases, with 10 bases sitting between them. Germline lookup yields CDR1 SGHNT and CDR2 YYREEE (reference sequence). The chain's CDR3 is CASSFRGGDTQYF. In nucleotides, the CDR3 is TGTGCCAGCAGCTTTCGTGGGGGGGATACGCAGTATTTT. The full variable domain, its missing parts supplied by reference TRBV5-4 and TRBJ2-3, is ETGVTQSPTHLIKTRGQQVTLRCSSQSGHNTVSWYQQALGQGPQFIFQYYREEENGRGNFPPRFSGLQFPNYSSELNVNALELDDSALYLCASSFRGGDTQYFGPGTRLTVL.

The chain couples TRBV7-2 to TRBJ1-5; perhaps TRBD1 as D (5 bases). The V and J ends lost 0 bases and 0 bases respectively, with 18 bases between them. The CDR3 consists of 19 residues. Germline CDR1 is SGHTA and CDR2 is FQGNSA. The CDR3 DNA follows: TGTGCCAGCAGCTTAGCGGGGGAGGTGGGACTCCATAGCAATCAGCCCCAGCATTTT. Protein sequence: CASSLAGEVGLHSNQPQHF. Complete variable domain (other parts from reference TRBV7-2 and TRBJ1-5): GAGVSQSPSNKVTEKGKDVELRCDPISGHTALYWYRQSLGQGLEFLIYFQGNSAPDKSGLPSDRFSAERTGGSVSTLTIQRTQQEDSAVYLCASSLAGEVGLHSNQPQHFGDGTRLSIL.

The rearrangement joins TRBV19 to TRBJ2-7; TRBD1 is a possible D gene (6 bases). Germline CDR1 and CDR2: LNHDA and SQIVND (reference sequence). V was clipped by 5 bases and J by 5 bases, with 19 bases between them. The CDR3 loop spans 15 amino acids. CDR3 protein: CASSPRRGDNNEQYF. CDR3 bases: TGTGCCAGTAGTCCCCGCCGAGGGGACAATAACGAGCAGTACTTC.

V usage is TRBV5-4 and J usage is TRBJ2-3, with TRBD2 matching over 9 bases. CDR1 is SGHNT and CDR2 is YYREEE in the germline V gene (reference sequence). The CDR3 is 19 amino acids. V was clipped by 0 bases and J by 6 bases; unmatched bases: 17. The CDR3 sequence is CASSLGGGGAFPPTDTQYF. For the CDR3, the DNA is TGTGCCAGCAGCTTGGGCGGCGGGGGGGCCTTCCCTCCCACGGATACGCAGTATTTT.

Written as DNA, the CDR3 is TGTGCCAGCAGTGCTAGCCCTGAAAAACTGTTTTTT. Its protein is CASSASPEKLFF. The gene calls are TRBV25-1 and TRBJ1-4; D unclear. Germline V lookup: CDR1 MGHDK, CDR2 SYGVNS. Trimming cost V 4 bases and J 7 bases, with 7 bases left between them. The CDR3 covers 12 residues.

The chain combines TRBV5-1 with TRBJ2-1, with TRBD2 matching over 11 bases. The junction had 5 bases not matched to a gene; V was cut back by 4 bases and J by 5 bases. The CDR3 length is 15 residues. CDR1 SGHRS and CDR2 YFSETQ come from the germline V gene. The CDR3 nucleotides are TGCGCCAGCAGCCGTAGCGGGGGGGCCAACAATGAGCAGTTCTTC. Residues: CASSRSGGANNEQFF.

This clone was picked up one time. The rearrangement links TRBV30 to TRBJ2-2, with no clear D. V was clipped by 2 bases and J by 2 bases, with 12 bases between them. CDR1 and CDR2 from the germline V gene are GTSNPN and SVGIG (reference sequence). The CDR3 consists of 15 residues. The CDR3 region has the DNA TGTGCCTGGAGTTCCAACAGCCCAAACACCGGGGAGCTGTTTTTT. This translates into CAWSSNSPNTGELFF.

This clone appeared once. This chain uses TRBV19 with TRBJ1-5; 9 bases map to TRBD1. Germline V lookup: CDR1 LNHDA, CDR2 SQIVND (reference sequence). The trim removed 5 bases at V and 6 bases at J, leaving 8 bases unmatched. The CDR3 contains 15 residues. Here the CDR3 reads CASSGDRVNSQPQHF. The CDR3 DNA sequence: TGTGCCAGTAGTGGGGACAGGGTAAATTCTCAGCCCCAGCATTTT. Supplemented by reference TRBV19 and TRBJ1-5, the full variable domain reads DGGITQSPKYLFRKEGQNVTLSCEQNLNHDAMYWYRQDPGQGLRLIYYSQIVNDFQKGDIAEGYSVSREKKESFPLTVTSAQKNPTAFYLCASSGDRVNSQPQHFGDGTRLSIL.

This clone was seen once. This sequence joins TRBV4-1 and TRBJ1-1, with 7 nucleotides matching TRBD1. With 4 bases clipped from V and 10 bases from J, the junction kept 12 bases outside the gene matches. The germline V gene encodes CDR1 MGHRA and CDR2 YSYEKL. The CDR3 is 14 amino acids. The CDR3 DNA reads TGCGCCAGCAGCCGAGAAGACAGGGAGTCCCGAGCTTTCTTT. This gives the protein CASSREDRESRAFF.

The chain uses TRBV5-1 and TRBJ2-7; TRBD2 agrees at 7 bases. This CDR3 region has 13 residues. With 6 bases clipped from V and 0 bases from J, the junction kept 3 bases outside the gene matches. Per the germline V gene, CDR1 is SGHRS and CDR2 is YFSETQ. The CDR3 DNA is TGCGCCAGCACCGGGACTACCTCCTACGAGCAGTACTTC. Translation gives CASTGTTSYEQYF.

This clone came up a few times. The chain combines TRBV5-4 with TRBJ2-7, with no clear D. Trimming took off 0 bases at V and 0 bases at J, with 7 bases between the two ends. Germline values: CDR1 SGHNT, CDR2 YYREEE (reference sequence). The CDR3 extends over 14 amino acids. CDR3 amino acids: CASSLVTYSYEQYF. The CDR3 DNA follows: TGTGCCAGCAGCTTGGTGACTTACTCCTACGAGCAGTACTTC. Supplemented by reference TRBV5-4 and TRBJ2-7, the full variable domain reads ETGVTQSPTHLIKTRGQQVTLRCSSQSGHNTVSWYQQALGQGPQFIFQYYREEENGRGNFPPRFSGLQFPNYSSELNVNALELDDSALYLCASSLVTYSYEQYFGPGTRLTVT.

This clone was detected only once. The chain carries TRBV7-6 and TRBJ1-5; TRBD1 is a possible D gene (6 bases). The V end was cut by 1 base, the J end by 2 bases, with 12 bases between. The germline gives CDR1 SGHVS, CDR2 FNYEAQ. The CDR3 runs to 16 residues. As DNA, the CDR3 is TGTGCCAGCAGCTTAGGCGGAGACAGGCGCAATCAGCCCCAGCATTTT. Its protein is CASSLGGDRRNQPQHF. The variable domain in full, completed from reference TRBV7-6 and TRBJ1-5, reads GAGVSQSPRYKVTKRGQDVALRCDPISGHVSLYWYRQALGQGPEFLTYFNYEAQQDKSGLPNDRFSAERPEGSISTLTIQRTEQRDSAMYRCASSLGGDRRNQPQHFGDGTRLSIL.

The V and J genes are TRBV4-2 and TRBJ2-1; 11 bases fit TRBD2. Germline CDR1 is LGHNA and CDR2 is YNFKEQ. The J segment lost 3 bases and the V segment lost 0 bases, leaving 4 bases of the junction unmatched. The CDR3 is 17 amino acids. CDR3 sequence (DNA): TGTGCCAGCAGCCAAGAAACAGGGACTAGCGGCTACAATGAGCAGTTCTTC. Its translation is CASSQETGTSGYNEQFF.

This chain connects TRBV5-4 to TRBJ2-5; D gene uncertain. V lost 1 base, J lost 2 bases, and 3 bases lay in between. The CDR3 runs 12 residues. Germline loops: CDR1 SGHNT, CDR2 YYREEE (reference sequence). The CDR3 region is CASSLTQETQYF. The CDR3 DNA is TGTGCCAGCAGCTTGACACAAGAGACCCAGTACTTC.

The rearrangement joins TRBV5-6 to TRBJ2-2, with TRBD2 matching over 15 bases. Germline loops: CDR1 SGHDT, CDR2 YYEEEE. Trimming removed 3 bases from V and 7 bases from J; junction bases left unmatched: 10. This CDR3 is 18 amino acids long. The CDR3 spells CASSSWTSGGAVGGELFF. CDR3 in DNA: TGTGCCAGCAGCTCCTGGACTAGCGGGGGGGCCGTCGGCGGGGAGCTGTTTTTT.

This sequence joins TRBV28 and TRBJ2-5, with a possible D match to TRBD1 (5 bases). V was clipped by 5 bases and J by 5 bases, with 15 bases between them. Germline V CDR1 and CDR2: MDHEN, SYDVKM. The CDR3 is made up of 14 amino acids. CDR3 DNA: TGTGCCAGCAGTCCCCAAGGGGCCGGGGAGACCCAGTACTTC. Its translation: CASSPQGAGETQYF.

This chain joins TRBV7-9 and TRBJ2-5, with 14 positions matching TRBD2. The V segment lost 3 bases and the J segment 5 bases; nucleotides outside the gene matches: 8. Germline CDR1 SEHNR, CDR2 FQNEAQ (reference sequence). CDR3 size: 17 residues. The CDR3 here is CASSFGLAGGTGETQYF. The CDR3 region has the DNA TGTGCCAGCAGCTTTGGACTAGCGGGGGGCACGGGGGAGACCCAGTACTTC.

This chain uses TRBV5-4 with TRBJ2-5; D is possibly TRBD1 (6 bases). V lost 0 bases and J lost 6, with 12 bases in between. This CDR3 spans 14 amino acids. CDR1 is SGHNT, CDR2 YYREEE, per germline (reference sequence). The CDR3 DNA reads as TGTGCCAGCAGCTTGGATACAGGGTCCCAGACCCAGTACTTC. It codes for CASSLDTGSQTQYF.

This sequence joins TRBV18 and TRBJ2-6; TRBD1 aligns across 9 bases. V dropped 3 bases and J dropped 2; count of bases not matched to a gene: 8. Germline loops: CDR1 KGHSH, CDR2 LQKENI. This CDR3 region has 18 residues. This CDR3 reads CASSPRDRVGTGANVLTF. As DNA, the CDR3 is TGTGCCAGCTCACCTAGGGACAGGGTCGGTACTGGGGCCAACGTCCTGACTTTC.

The chain is built from TRBV5-1 and TRBJ1-2, with 8 bases lining up with TRBD1. Germline CDR1 and CDR2: SGHRS and YFSETQ. V lost 4 bases to trimming and J lost 8 bases; unmatched junction nucleotides: 13. CDR3 length: 15 amino acids. The CDR3 region is CASSLSGQGASGYTF. CDR3 sequence (DNA): TGCGCCAGCAGCCTATCCGGGCAGGGGGCGTCGGGCTACACCTTC. Looking up the rest from reference TRBV5-1 and TRBJ1-2 gives the full variable domain: KAGVTQTPRYLIKTRGQQVTLSCSPISGHRSVSWYQQTPGQGLQFLFEYFSETQRNKGNFPGRFSGRQFSNSRSEMNVSTLELGDSALYLCASSLSGQGASGYTFGSGTRLTVV.

The chain links TRBV4-1 to TRBJ2-1; 7 bases are a match to TRBD2. Germline assignment: CDR1 MGHRA and CDR2 YSYEKL. The J segment lost 9 bases and the V segment lost 3 bases, leaving 11 bases of the junction unmatched. The CDR3 is made up of 15 amino acids. The CDR3 spells CASSHPGEGILEQFF. DNA of the CDR3: TGCGCCAGCAGCCACCCTGGGGAGGGGATTCTTGAGCAGTTCTTC.

This sequence joins TRBV18 and TRBJ1-2, with TRBD1 matching 8 bases. The V gene's germline CDR1 is KGHSH and CDR2 LQKENI. V lost 5 bases, J lost 6 bases, and 5 bases stayed unmatched. The CDR3 loop spans 13 amino acids. CDR3 DNA sequence: TGTGCCAGCTCAGAGACAGGGGTCAATGGCTACACCTTC. Its protein is CASSETGVNGYTF.

V and J are TRBV2 and TRBJ1-5; 8 bases align to TRBD1. The V segment lost 10 bases and the J segment 4 bases; nucleotides outside the gene matches: 9. The germline V gene encodes CDR1 SNHLY and CDR2 FYNNEI. The length of the CDR3 is 14 residues. CDR3 amino acids: CATQSGTGNQPQHF. The CDR3 coding sequence is TGTGCCACCCAATCCGGGACAGGAAATCAGCCCCAGCATTTT.

This clone was counted a single time. V and J are TRBV28 and TRBJ1-2; D uncertain. Trimming pared 2 bases from V and 2 bases from J, leaving 6 bases between. CDR3 length: 13 residues. Germline CDR1 reads MDHEN; CDR2 reads SYDVKM. This CDR3 is CASSLRENYGYTF. For the CDR3, the DNA is TGTGCCAGCAGTTTAAGAGAGAACTATGGCTACACCTTC.

The V call is TRBV7-2, the J call TRBJ2-2; perhaps TRBD1 as D (6 bases). This CDR3 spans 15 amino acids. Looked up from germline, CDR1 is SGHTA and CDR2 is FQGNSA. Trimming pared 6 bases from V and 1 base from J, leaving 12 bases between. CDR3 sequence: CASSSRTVNTGELFF. DNA of the CDR3: TGTGCCAGCAGTTCCCGGACAGTGAACACCGGGGAGCTGTTTTTT.

The CDR3: CATGQGAKPSYEQYF. DNA of the CDR3: TGTGCCACGGGACAGGGGGCCAAACCCTCCTACGAGCAGTACTTC. This chain links TRBV2 with TRBJ2-7, with 12 positions matching TRBD1. J lost 0 bases, V lost 10 bases, and 7 bases had no gene match. The CDR3 consists of 15 residues. Looked up from germline, CDR1 is SNHLY and CDR2 is FYNNEI. Full variable domain (missing parts from reference TRBV2 and TRBJ2-7): EPEVTQTPSHQVTQMGQEVILRCVPISNHLYFYWYRQILGQKVEFLVSFYNNEISEKSEIFDDQFSVERPDGSNFTLKIRSTKLEDSAMYFCATGQGAKPSYEQYFGPGTRLTVT.